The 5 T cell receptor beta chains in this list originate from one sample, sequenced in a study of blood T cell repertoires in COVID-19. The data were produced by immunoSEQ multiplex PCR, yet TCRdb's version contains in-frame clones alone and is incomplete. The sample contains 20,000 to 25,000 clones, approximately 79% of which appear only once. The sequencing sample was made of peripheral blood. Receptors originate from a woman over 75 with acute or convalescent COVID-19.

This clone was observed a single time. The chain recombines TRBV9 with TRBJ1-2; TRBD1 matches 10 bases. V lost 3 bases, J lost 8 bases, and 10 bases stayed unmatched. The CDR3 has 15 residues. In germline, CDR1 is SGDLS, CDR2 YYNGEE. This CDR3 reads CASSETLGQGVGYTF. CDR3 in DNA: TGTGCCAGCAGCGAAACGCTCGGACAGGGGGTAGGCTACACCTTC.

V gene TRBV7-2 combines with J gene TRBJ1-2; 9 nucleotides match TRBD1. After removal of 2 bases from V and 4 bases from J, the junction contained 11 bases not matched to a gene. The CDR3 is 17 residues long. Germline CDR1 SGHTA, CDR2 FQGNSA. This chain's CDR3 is CASSLRRTGVFSYGYTF. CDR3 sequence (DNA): TGTGCCAGCAGCTTAAGGAGGACAGGGGTATTTAGCTATGGCTACACCTTC. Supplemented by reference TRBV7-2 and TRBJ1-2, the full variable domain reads GAGVSQSPSNKVTEKGKDVELRCDPISGHTALYWYRQSLGQGLEFLIYFQGNSAPDKSGLPSDRFSAERTGGSVSTLTIQRTQQEDSAVYLCASSLRRTGVFSYGYTFGSGTRLTVV.

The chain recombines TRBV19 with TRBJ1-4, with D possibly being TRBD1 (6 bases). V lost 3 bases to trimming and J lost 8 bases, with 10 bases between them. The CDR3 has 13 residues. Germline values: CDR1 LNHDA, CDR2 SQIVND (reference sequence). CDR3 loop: CASSIVTGEKLFF. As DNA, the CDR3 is TGTGCCAGTAGTATCGTGACAGGAGAAAAACTGTTTTTT.

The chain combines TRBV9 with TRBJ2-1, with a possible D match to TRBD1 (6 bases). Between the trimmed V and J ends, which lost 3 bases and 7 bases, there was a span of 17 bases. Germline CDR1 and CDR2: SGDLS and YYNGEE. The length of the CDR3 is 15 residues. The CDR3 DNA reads TGTGCCAGCAGCGCCCGGAAGCCAGGGGAGAATGAGCAGTTCTTC. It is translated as CASSARKPGENEQFF.

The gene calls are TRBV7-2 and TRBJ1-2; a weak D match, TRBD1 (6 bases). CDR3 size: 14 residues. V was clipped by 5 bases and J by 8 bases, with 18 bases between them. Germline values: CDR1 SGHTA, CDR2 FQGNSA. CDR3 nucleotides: TGTGCCAGCAGCCCCCGTACAGGGAGACAAGGCTACACCTTC. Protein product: CASSPRTGRQGYTF. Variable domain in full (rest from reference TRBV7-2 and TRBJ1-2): GAGVSQSPSNKVTEKGKDVELRCDPISGHTALYWYRQSLGQGLEFLIYFQGNSAPDKSGLPSDRFSAERTGGSVSTLTIQRTQQEDSAVYLCASSPRTGRQGYTFGSGTRLTVV.